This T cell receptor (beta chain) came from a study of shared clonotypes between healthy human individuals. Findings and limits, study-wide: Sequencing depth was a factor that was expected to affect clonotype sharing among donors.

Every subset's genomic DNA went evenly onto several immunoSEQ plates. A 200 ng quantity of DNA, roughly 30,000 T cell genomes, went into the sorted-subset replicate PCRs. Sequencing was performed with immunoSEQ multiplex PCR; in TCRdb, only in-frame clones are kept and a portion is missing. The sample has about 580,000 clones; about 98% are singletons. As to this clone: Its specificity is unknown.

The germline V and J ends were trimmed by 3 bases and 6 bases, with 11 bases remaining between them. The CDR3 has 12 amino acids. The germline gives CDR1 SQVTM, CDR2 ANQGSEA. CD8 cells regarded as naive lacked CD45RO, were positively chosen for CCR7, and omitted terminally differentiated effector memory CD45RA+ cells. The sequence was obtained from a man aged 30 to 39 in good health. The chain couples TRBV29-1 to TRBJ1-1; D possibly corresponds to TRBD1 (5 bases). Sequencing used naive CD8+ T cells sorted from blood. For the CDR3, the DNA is TGCAGCGTTGAGGGAGGGGACCCTGAAGCTTTCTTT. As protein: CSVEGGDPEAFF.